This T cell receptor beta chain was recovered during a study of blood T cell repertoires in COVID-19. Study-wide context: PBMCs, B-cell-depleted T cells, or T cells were the source of the cDNA or gDNA that made up the material.

Profiled with immunoSEQ multiplex PCR; TCRdb holds only in-frame clones, not every one. Of roughly 150,000 clones detected, around 84% appear once; the ten largest clones hold approximately 9.4%. The germline gives CDR1 SGHTA, CDR2 FQGNSA. The CDR3 has 14 residues. V shed 5 bases and J shed 6 bases, with 14 bases lying between them. The V call is TRBV7-2, the J call TRBJ1-5; D not resolved. Sequences were obtained from peripheral blood. The sequence came from a woman in her 50s with acute or convalescent COVID-19. In nucleotides, the CDR3 is TGTGCCAGCAGCCAGAGACTAGAGGGTCAGCCCCAGCATTTT. It specifies CASSQRLEGQPQHF.